These T cell receptor beta chains were read from a single sample in a study of T cell responses to AZD1222 COVID-19 vaccine. Assay: immunoSEQ multiplex PCR; the TCRdb copy retains only in-frame clones and omits some. The table records roughly 100,000 clones, 88% of them present only once. Sequenced here: peripheral blood, sampled on day 0 of AZD1222 vaccination. The receptors come from an adult in good health. Each CDR3 is given with its conserved first and last residue. The D gene is left open where the match is weak. Rows give clone size only sometimes, using once, few, many, or a class for an expanded clone.

clone_size d_call j_call v_call cdr3_aa cdr3_nt
NA TRBD2 TRBJ2-3 TRBV28 CASSLGWTSGRSTDTQYF TGTGCCAGCAGTTTAGGCTGGACTAGCGGGAGAAGCACAGATACGCAGTATTTT
NA NA TRBJ2-7 TRBV24-1 CATSTEAGYEQYF TGTGCCACCAGTACTGAGGCGGGATACGAGCAGTACTTC
NA TRBD1 TRBJ1-4 TRBV7-9 CASSPTGQGAPGEKLFF TGTGCCAGCAGCCCGACGGGACAGGGGGCTCCAGGGGAAAAACTGTTTTTT
NA TRBD2 TRBJ2-1 TRBV7-2 CASSLLAGGSVEQFF TGTGCCAGCAGCTTACTAGCGGGAGGTTCTGTTGAGCAGTTCTTC
NA NA TRBJ1-3 TRBV5-1 CASSFGGSWDTIYF TGCGCCAGCAGCTTCGGGGGCTCGTGGGACACCATATATTTT
once NA TRBJ1-2 TRBV30 CAWDGGEDRYGYTF TGTGCCTGGGATGGTGGGGAGGACCGCTATGGCTACACCTTC
NA NA TRBJ2-4 TRBV27 CASSLTPATRHIQYF TGTGCCAGCAGCCTTACACCGGCAACCCGCCACATTCAGTACTTC
NA NA TRBJ2-5 TRBV5-1 CASSLQETQYF TGCGCCAGCAGCTTACAAGAGACCCAGTACTTC
NA NA TRBJ2-1 TRBV6-1 CASSEILGTSNNEQFF TGTGCCAGCAGTGAAATTTTAGGGACTTCCAACAATGAGCAGTTCTTC
NA NA TRBJ2-1 TRBV28 CASSFGGGAKYNEQFF TGTGCCAGCAGTTTCGGAGGGGGGGCCAAATACAATGAGCAGTTCTTC
NA TRBD1 TRBJ1-5 TRBV27 CASSLAGGRSNQPQHF TGTGCCAGCAGCCTCGCAGGGGGTAGGAGCAATCAGCCCCAGCATTTT
NA NA TRBJ2-7 TRBV28 CASSFPGPENPPDYEQYF TGTGCCAGCAGTTTCCCTGGTCCCGAAAACCCGCCCGACTACGAGCAGTACTTC
NA NA TRBJ2-1 TRBV19 CASSIVDFGSYNEQFF TGTGCCAGTAGTATAGTTGACTTCGGCTCCTACAATGAGCAGTTCTTC
NA TRBD1 TRBJ2-1 TRBV5-1 CASSTGTVNEQFF TGCGCCAGCAGCACCGGGACAGTCAATGAGCAGTTCTTC
NA TRBD2 TRBJ2-1 TRBV25-1 CASSPPGTSVNEQFF TGTGCCAGCAGCCCCCCCGGGACTAGCGTCAATGAGCAGTTCTTC
NA NA TRBJ2-2 TRBV24-1 CATSDTTGYTGELFF TGTGCCACCAGTGATACCACAGGGTACACCGGGGAGCTGTTTTTT
NA NA TRBJ1-1 TRBV30 CAWSVRQGSVATEAFF TGTGCCTGGAGTGTACGTCAGGGATCCGTGGCCACTGAAGCTTTCTTT
NA NA TRBJ1-4 TRBV18 CASSAGQNEKLFF TGTGCCAGCTCAGCCGGACAAAATGAAAAACTGTTTTTT
NA NA TRBJ2-2 TRBV3-1/TRBV3-2 CANEGGTITGELFF TGTGCCAACGAGGGGGGAACCATCACCGGGGAGCTGTTTTTT
NA NA TRBJ2-3 TRBV7-9 CASSVPGLRNTQYF TGTGCCAGCAGCGTACCGGGACTTCGAAATACGCAGTATTTT
few NA TRBJ1-2 TRBV4-3 CASSNSGGRLRYGYTF TGCGCCAGCAGCAATTCCGGGGGGCGACTCCGCTATGGCTACACCTTC
once NA TRBJ2-2 TRBV19 CATSRGGLLNTGELFF TGTGCCACCTCCCGAGGAGGGCTGCTAAACACCGGGGAGCTGTTTTTT